Presented here are 30 T cell receptor beta chains from one specimen sequenced in a study of T cells in Graves' hyperthyroidism and ophthalmopathy. RNA transcripts gave rise to amplified TCR beta CDR3 regions. Carried out on the TCR CDR3, a first-round RT-PCR used the HTBI primer set. TCRdb analysed the multiplex PCR reads with MiXCR anew, one entry per CDR3 protein. This sample carries nearly 600,000 distinct CDR3 sequences, approximately 14% of them seen once, and the ten largest clones take more than 4.5%. The sample taken for sequencing was blood. All receptors derive from a woman aged 25 to 39 with Graves' hyperthyroidism that later progressed to Graves' ophthalmopathy.

The chain couples TRBV9 to TRBJ2-1; D possibly corresponds to TRBD2 (6 bases). The CDR3 length is 14 residues. The V gene lost 2 bases and the J gene lost 5 bases, with 11 bases spanning the gap. CDR1 and CDR2 from the germline V gene are SGDLS and YYNGEE. The chain's CDR3 is CASSVAPGDNEQFF. As DNA, the CDR3 is TGTGCCAGCAGCGTTGCCCCGGGGGACAATGAGCAGTTCTTC.

This clonotype occurred many times. The chain is built from TRBV12-3 or TRBV12-4 and TRBJ1-2; D might be TRBD1 (6 bases). The V end lost 5 bases, the J end lost 7 bases, and 17 bases lay between the germline ends. This CDR3 has 14 residues. CDR3 DNA sequence: TGTGCCAGCAGTCAAACAAGGGGGACACGTGGCTACACCTTC. Amino acids: CASSQTRGTRGYTF.

This clonotype showed up many times. The chain uses TRBV11-3 and TRBJ2-1, with D unresolved. V lost 0 bases, J lost 12 bases, and 9 bases lay in between. CDR3 size: 12 residues. Germline loops: CDR1 SGHNT, CDR2 YENEEA. The CDR3 reads CASSLEGDWQFF. The DNA for the CDR3 is TGTGCCAGCAGCTTAGAAGGAGACTGGCAGTTCTTC.

V is TRBV29-1 and J is TRBJ2-7; 9 bases align to TRBD1. Germline V gene sequence: CDR1 SQVTM, CDR2 ANQGSEA. Trimming removed 6 bases from V and 6 bases from J; junction bases left unmatched: 9. The CDR3 consists of 13 residues. CDR3 residues: CSVQGQGDGEQYF. The CDR3 DNA is TGCAGCGTACAGGGACAGGGAGATGGCGAGCAGTACTTC.

J is TRBJ2-7 and V is TRBV28; TRBD2 matches 16 bases. Looked up from germline, CDR1 is MDHEN and CDR2 is SYDVKM. The CDR3 runs 16 residues. Trimming took 4 bases from V and 5 from J; bases not matched to a gene: 5. CDR3 bases: TGTGCCAGCAGTTCGGGACTAGCGGGAGGGCCCGACGAGCAGTACTTC. This encodes CASSSGLAGGPDEQYF.

This clonotype appeared many times. The rearrangement joins TRBV10-3 to TRBJ1-2; no reliable D call. The germline V gene has CDR1 ENHRY and CDR2 SYGVKD. The CDR3 totals 13 residues. Trimming stripped 3 bases from V and 7 bases from J, with 12 bases between. CDR3 loop: CAISEREKSGYTF. The CDR3 nucleotides read TGTGCCATCAGTGAAAGGGAGAAGAGTGGCTACACCTTC.

The chain uses TRBV24-1 and TRBJ2-5; maybe TRBD2 (6 bases). V lost 6 bases, J lost 5 bases, and 12 bases lay in between. Germline-derived CDR1 and CDR2 are KGHDR and SFDVKD. The CDR3 consists of 13 residues. The CDR3 nucleotides read TGTGCCACCAGTTTTGAAGGAGGGGAGACCCAGTACTTC. Its protein product is CATSFEGGETQYF.

The chain recombines TRBV6-1 with TRBJ2-3; TRBD2 matches at 11 bases. Germline CDR1 and CDR2: MNHNS and SASEGT. V lost 11 bases, J lost 3 bases, and 10 bases stayed unmatched. The CDR3 spans 15 residues. CDR3 residues: CAFRTSGSRTDTQYF. Here the CDR3 DNA reads TGTGCCTTTCGAACTAGCGGGAGTAGGACAGATACGCAGTATTTT.

This clonotype was detected ten times or more. The chain couples TRBV7-9 to TRBJ1-6; no definite D call. V was clipped by 2 bases and J by 7 bases, with 6 bases between them. The CDR3 runs to 13 residues. CDR1 is SEHNR and CDR2 is FQNEAQ in the germline V gene (reference sequence). This CDR3 is CASSLTPNSPLHF. CDR3 sequence (DNA): TGTGCCAGCAGCTTAACACCCAATTCACCCCTCCACTTT.

This clonotype appeared a few times. J is TRBJ1-2 and V is TRBV27; D is unclear. The V end was cut by 0 bases, the J end by 1 base, with 6 bases between. Looked up from germline, CDR1 is MNHEY and CDR2 is SMNVEV (reference sequence). The length of the CDR3 is 14 residues. Here the CDR3 reads CASSLSNGNYGYTF. The CDR3 nucleotides are TGTGCCAGCAGTTTATCGAATGGTAACTATGGCTACACCTTC.

This clonotype was detected ten times or more. V gene TRBV7-2 combines with J gene TRBJ2-3, with 7 bases aligning to TRBD1. The germline gives CDR1 SGHTA, CDR2 FQGNSA. The CDR3 is 15 amino acids. V shed 4 bases and J 2 bases; nucleotides not matched to a gene: 6. CDR3 in DNA: TGTGCCAGCAGCTCGGGACAGATTTTCACAGATACGCAGTATTTT. Protein product: CASSSGQIFTDTQYF.

This clonotype was observed at least ten times. The CDR3 region is CASSDPGQGIQETQYF. In nucleotides, the CDR3 is TGTGCCAGCAGTGACCCGGGACAGGGTATCCAAGAGACCCAGTACTTC. The chain carries TRBV12-3 or TRBV12-4 and TRBJ2-5; 9 bases are shared with TRBD1. The ends lost 5 bases at V and 1 base at J; junction bases unmatched: 8. This CDR3 is built from 16 residues.

This clonotype was seen at least ten times. The V gene is TRBV6-1, the J gene TRBJ2-3; 8 nucleotides align to TRBD1. CDR1 MNHNS and CDR2 SASEGT come from the germline V gene. The CDR3 totals 19 residues. After removal of 6 bases from V and 2 bases from J, the junction contained 19 bases not matched to a gene. DNA for the CDR3: TGTGCCAGCAGCCCCGGACAGGGATCGCTCCGAGACTACACAGATACGCAGTATTTT. Protein product: CASSPGQGSLRDYTDTQYF.

There are many counts of this clonotype. This chain uses TRBV6-1 with TRBJ2-7, with 7 bases matching TRBD1. The V gene end was trimmed by 4 bases and the J gene end by 5 bases; junction bases not matched to a gene: 5. The CDR3 has 13 amino acids. CDR1 MNHNS and CDR2 SASEGT come from the germline V gene. CDR3 coding DNA: TGTGCCAGCAGTGGACAGGGCGTCAACGAGCAGTACTTC. Protein sequence: CASSGQGVNEQYF.

This clonotype was picked up many times. The gene calls are TRBV12-3 or TRBV12-4 and TRBJ1-1, with D maybe TRBD1 (6 bases). V was cut by 6 bases and J by 0 bases, with 14 bases left in between. The CDR3 covers 15 residues. CDR3: CASRPLTGLNTEAFF. The CDR3 DNA reads as TGTGCCAGCAGACCGCTCACAGGGTTGAACACTGAAGCTTTCTTT.

At least ten counts were recorded for this clonotype. This rearrangement joins TRBV30 to TRBJ2-3, with D tentatively TRBD1 (5 bases). Trimming cost V 3 bases and J 6 bases, with 16 bases left between them. Germline-derived CDR1 and CDR2 are GTSNPN and SVGIG (reference sequence). This CDR3 is built from 14 residues. The CDR3 here is CAWRPQTVRDTQYF. CDR3 nucleotide sequence: TGTGCCTGGAGGCCCCAGACAGTCCGGGATACGCAGTATTTT. Complete variable domain (other parts from reference TRBV30 and TRBJ2-3): SQTIHQWPATLVQPVGSPLSLECTVEGTSNPNLYWYRQAAGRGLQLLFYSVGIGQISSEVPQNLSASRPQDRQFILSSKKLLLSDSGFYLCAWRPQTVRDTQYFGPGTRLTVL.

Ten or more counts support this clonotype. The chain couples TRBV6-5 to TRBJ1-2; D may be TRBD1 (5 bases). CDR3 size: 17 residues. With 0 bases removed from V and 6 bases from J, the gap between germline ends came to 20 bases. CDR1 is MNHEY and CDR2 is SVGAGI in the germline V gene. CDR3 sequence (DNA): TGTGCCAGCAGTTACTCATTTGGTCCCGGGACGGAGGATGGCTACACCTTC. Amino acid sequence: CASSYSFGPGTEDGYTF.

The sample holds many counts of this clonotype. This chain uses TRBV12-3 or TRBV12-4 with TRBJ1-2; no firm D call. V lost 8 bases and J lost 6, with 4 bases in between. This CDR3 is 9 amino acids long. The DNA for the CDR3 is TGTGCCAGCGGGGATGGCTACACCTTC. Translated: CASGDGYTF.

This clonotype was seen repeatedly, ten times or more. The rearrangement links TRBV28 to TRBJ2-7; no clear D gene. Trimming shortened V by 8 bases and J by 3 bases, and 14 bases separated the two germline ends. The CDR3 covers 13 residues. CDR1 is MDHEN, CDR2 SYDVKM, per germline. CDR3 protein: CASRAGVRYEQYF. CDR3 DNA: TGTGCCAGCCGTGCCGGAGTCCGCTACGAGCAGTACTTC.

This clonotype has at least ten counts. This chain uses TRBV2 with TRBJ1-1; a possible D gene is TRBD1 (5 bases). Germline assignment: CDR1 SNHLY and CDR2 FYNNEI. With 7 bases removed from V and 3 bases from J, the gap between germline ends came to 15 bases. The CDR3 runs to 14 residues. DNA of the CDR3: TGTGCCAGCAACCTACTAGGGGTGGACACTGAAGCTTTCTTT. Protein product: CASNLLGVDTEAFF.

This clonotype appeared once. This chain uses TRBV4-3 with TRBJ1-1; weak D call: TRBD1 (6 bases). Germline V gene lookup returns CDR1 LGHNA and CDR2 YSLEER. This CDR3 is built from 16 residues. Trimming left V 5 bases short and J 3 bases short, with 19 bases between. The DNA of the CDR3 is TGCGCCAGCAGCAATTTCGGACGGAAGGGGGACACTGAAGCTTTCTTT. Translated, it gives CASSNFGRKGDTEAFF.

V and J are TRBV6-1 and TRBJ2-7; D possibly corresponds to TRBD1 (6 bases). Trimming stripped 8 bases from V and 5 bases from J, with 19 bases between. Germline values: CDR1 MNHNS, CDR2 SASEGT. This CDR3 is 14 amino acids long. The CDR3 protein is CASGPTGSRNEQYF. In DNA form, the CDR3 reads TGTGCCAGCGGACCTACAGGGTCGAGGAACGAGCAGTACTTC.

This clonotype has a handful of counts. The chain employs TRBV7-2 and TRBJ2-1; a possible D gene is TRBD2 (5 bases). Germline lookup yields CDR1 SGHTA and CDR2 FQGNSA. The CDR3 length is 13 residues. Trimming removed 5 bases from V and 4 bases from J, with 9 bases in between. CDR3 residues: CASSLERYNEQFF. In DNA, the CDR3 is TGTGCCAGCAGCCTCGAGCGGTACAATGAGCAGTTCTTC.

This clonotype has at least ten counts. This rearrangement joins TRBV7-2 to TRBJ2-2; D uncertain. There are 14 residues in the CDR3. Trimming removed 7 bases at V and 3 bases at J, with 12 bases between. Germline V lookup: CDR1 SGHTA, CDR2 FQGNSA. DNA of the CDR3: TGTGCCAGCACCCCAGGCAGCTACACCGGGGAGCTGTTTTTT. It translates to CASTPGSYTGELFF.

There are a few counts of this clonotype. This chain connects TRBV3-1 to TRBJ2-1; D perhaps matches TRBD2 (6 bases). Germline V gene sequence: CDR1 LGHDT, CDR2 YNNKEL (reference sequence). The CDR3 is 15 amino acids. The ends were cut back, 4 bases at V and 2 bases at J, with 12 bases in the middle. The CDR3 loop reads CASSRTSNPYNEQFF. DNA for the CDR3: TGTGCCAGCAGCCGCACTAGCAATCCCTACAATGAGCAGTTCTTC.

Many counts were recorded for this clonotype. The chain carries TRBV19 and TRBJ1-2; 7 bases map to TRBD1. V dropped 10 bases and J dropped 2; count of bases not matched to a gene: 7. Germline assignment: CDR1 LNHDA and CDR2 SQIVND (reference sequence). This CDR3 is built from 13 residues. The CDR3 bases are TGTGCCACCTCTGGACAGGCGAACTATGGCTACACCTTC. This translates into CATSGQANYGYTF.

This clonotype was seen at least ten times. The gene calls are TRBV7-3 and TRBJ1-1, with 7 nucleotides matching TRBD1. This CDR3 region has 14 residues. Germline V lookup: CDR1 SGHTA, CDR2 FQGTGA. Trimming at V came to 6 bases and at J to 0 bases, leaving 4 bases not matched to a gene. The CDR3 DNA reads as TGTGCCAGCAGTACAGGGGCTATGAACACTGAAGCTTTCTTT. This gives the protein CASSTGAMNTEAFF.

This clonotype was detected many times. The chain has TRBV19 and TRBJ1-4; D gene ambiguous. The CDR3 runs 12 residues. Trimming removed 8 bases at V and 4 bases at J, with 8 bases between. The germline gives CDR1 LNHDA, CDR2 SQIVND (reference sequence). CDR3 nucleotide sequence: TGTGCCAGTTTATCCCATAATGAAAAACTGTTTTTT. This encodes CASLSHNEKLFF.

In this sample, this clonotype turned up a few times. This rearrangement joins TRBV5-1 to TRBJ2-5; a weak D match, TRBD2 (6 bases). Germline V gives CDR1 SGHRS, CDR2 YFSETQ. The CDR3 totals 13 residues. The V gene lost 7 bases and the J gene lost 3 bases, with 13 bases spanning the gap. The CDR3 here is CASQDRTKETQYF. DNA of the CDR3: TGCGCCAGCCAAGACCGGACTAAAGAGACCCAGTACTTC.

The chain employs TRBV27 and TRBJ2-2; no definite D call. CDR3 length: 11 amino acids. Germline V CDR1 and CDR2: MNHEY, SMNVEV (reference sequence). The V gene lost 7 bases and the J gene lost 8 bases, with 8 bases spanning the gap. The CDR3, as DNA: TGTGCCAGCATTCTGGGTGGGGAGCTGTTTTTT. Translated: CASILGGELFF.